Shown below are 9 T cell receptor beta chains from a single sample sequenced in a study of Ad26.COV2.S vaccination and SARS-CoV-2 variants. TCRdb keeps only in-frame clones here, not all; method: immunoSEQ multiplex PCR. In the table there are roughly 700,000 clones, about 89% of which are singletons. The treatment here: over 15 received Ad26.COV2.S at low or high dose, single or two shots; about five received placebo; per-sample allocation not given. Samples came from day 63 after the first vaccine or placebo injection. The material was peripheral blood, obtained in a trial of Ad26.COV2.S vaccine versus placebo. These receptors originate from a person aged 18-65 years who received the Ad26.COV2.S COVID-19 vaccine or a placebo.

The rearrangement links TRBV3-1 (or the pseudogene TRBV3-2) to TRBJ1-4; 11 positions match TRBD1. Germline V gene lookup returns CDR1 LGHDT and CDR2 YNNKEL (reference sequence). The CDR3 length is 17 residues. V trimming: 4 bases; J trimming: 3 bases; junction bases outside the gene matches: 7. CDR3 loop: CASSLGTGGVSNEKLFF. DNA for the CDR3: TGTGCCAGCAGCCTAGGGACAGGGGGAGTATCTAATGAAAAACTGTTTTTT.

The rearrangement uses TRBV6-4 and TRBJ2-1; TRBD1 matches 9 bases. The ends lost 4 bases at V and 14 bases at J; junction bases unmatched: 9. The CDR3 length is 13 residues. Germline V gene lookup returns CDR1 MRHNA and CDR2 SNTAGT. The DNA for the CDR3 is TGTGCCAGCAGTGCTAGACAGGGGGAGGCCAAGTTCTTC. It translates to CASSARQGEAKFF.

The rearrangement joins TRBV15 to TRBJ1-1; the match to TRBD1 covers 8 bases. The length of the CDR3 is 15 residues. V was clipped by 0 bases and J by 7 bases; unmatched bases: 7. Germline-derived CDR1 and CDR2 are LNHNV and YYDKDF (reference sequence). CDR3 nucleotide sequence: TGTGCCACCAGCAGAGAGGCAGGGGGCCTAGGTGAAGCTTTCTTT. Encoded protein: CATSREAGGLGEAFF.

This clone was observed once. This rearrangement joins TRBV6-5 to TRBJ2-1; possibly TRBD1 for D (5 bases). The CDR3 sequence is 13 residues long. Germline lookup yields CDR1 MNHEY and CDR2 SVGAGI. Trimming stripped 2 bases from V and 9 bases from J, with 11 bases between. DNA of the CDR3: TGTGCCAGCAGTTACGGGCAGGGCGGTGAGCAGTTCTTC. Amino acid sequence: CASSYGQGGEQFF.

J is TRBJ1-2 and V is TRBV9; D call uncertain. This CDR3 has 12 residues. Deletions cut 3 bases from V and 6 bases from J, with 9 bases between. Germline V lookup: CDR1 SGDLS, CDR2 YYNGEE. The CDR3 sequence is CASSEGGDGYTF. The DNA of the CDR3 is TGTGCCAGCAGCGAGGGAGGAGATGGCTACACCTTC.

The chain recombines TRBV10-3 with TRBJ1-6; tentative D call: TRBD1 (5 bases). Germline assignment: CDR1 ENHRY and CDR2 SYGVKD. There are 12 residues in the CDR3. The V gene lost 9 bases and the J gene lost 7 bases, with 10 bases spanning the gap. Here the CDR3 reads CAIGTGNSPLHF. The CDR3 DNA follows: TGTGCCATAGGAACAGGAAATTCACCCCTCCACTTT.

The genes are TRBV7-2 and TRBJ2-5, with a possible D match to TRBD2 (6 bases). This CDR3 contains 14 residues. Trimming shortened V by 9 bases and J by 0 bases, and 14 bases separated the two germline ends. Germline values: CDR1 SGHTA, CDR2 FQGNSA. DNA for the CDR3: TGTGCCAGTAACCGGGACTCATACCAAGAGACCCAGTACTTC. It yields the protein CASNRDSYQETQYF.

The V call is TRBV12-3 or TRBV12-4, the J call TRBJ2-7; D may match TRBD1 or TRBD2 (5 bases each). The CDR3 runs to 13 residues. Trimming removed 3 bases from V and 9 bases from J, with 15 bases in between. The CDR3: CASSLGPTIGQYF. The DNA of the CDR3 is TGTGCCAGCAGTTTGGGACCGACTATAGGGCAGTACTTC.

The rearrangement links TRBV19 to TRBJ2-1; 10 nucleotides line up with TRBD2. Germline CDR1 reads LNHDA; CDR2 reads SQIVND (reference sequence). The trim removed 7 bases at V and 0 bases at J, leaving 6 bases unmatched. The CDR3 is made up of 16 amino acids. DNA of the CDR3: TGTGCCAGTATCTCTAGCGGGGGAGGCTCCTACAATGAGCAGTTCTTC. It encodes CASISSGGGSYNEQFF.